The TCR beta chain described here comes from a study of beta chain features in type 1 diabetes. Study observations and caveats: Insertions were fewer and deletions more numerous at VDJ junctions in type 1 diabetes patients.

About this clone: Its antigen is undetermined.

Germline CDR1 and CDR2: SGHDT and YYEEEE. CDR3 length: 15 residues. V was pared by 4 bases and J by 4 bases, with 9 bases of the junction left unmatched. The authors reverse transcribed all of the isolated RNA, so sequencing captured expressed TCRB transcripts. Data came from immunoSEQ multiplex PCR; TCRdb stores just in-frame clones and leaves some out. The table shows some 410,000 clones, with approximately 14% occurring only once. The sequence derives from a man aged 25-40 years in good health. Material for sequencing was naive CD4+ T cells from blood. This chain uses TRBV5-6 with TRBJ1-2, with 8 bases that match TRBD1. CDR3 loop: CASSVWDRRPYGYTF. Here the CDR3 DNA reads TGTGCCAGCAGCGTGTGGGACAGGAGACCCTATGGCTACACCTTC.